This T cell receptor beta chain was documented in a study of control samples from healthy donors and cancer patients (dated by TCRdb to 2019 to 2021). A remark on this clone: Its antigen has not been determined. No per-base quality is available; no much larger clone lies one base away.

Receptor libraries were prepared by the immunoSEQ multiplex PCR assay. This immuneACCESS table, as held by TCRdb, lists in-frame sequences with V and J called but not all clones. Of the missing ones, under half trace to an unresolved V gene in checked studies; the others have no known cause. This sample holds 100,000 to 150,000 clones; roughly 84% were observed only once. 1.5% to 2% of the sample rests with the top ten. The CDR3 spans 18 residues, from the cysteine through the phenylalanine. Only the CDR3 region is kept as DNA, spanning 54 bases read in frame from base 1. Trimming leaves V shorter by 5 bases and J shorter by 4 bases, with the junction holding 9 bases beyond the gene matches. CDR1 LNHNV and CDR2 YYDKDF were looked up in the germline V gene (reference sequence).

This sequence was found in a young man in good health. The rearranged segments are TRBV15 and TRBJ2-1; 15 of the junction bases match TRBD2. What was sequenced was blood. For the CDR3, the sequence is CATSQPGLAGGSYNEQFF. The sequence in DNA is TGTGCCACCAGCCAACCGGGACTAGCGGGAGGCAGTTACAATGAGCAGTTCTTC.